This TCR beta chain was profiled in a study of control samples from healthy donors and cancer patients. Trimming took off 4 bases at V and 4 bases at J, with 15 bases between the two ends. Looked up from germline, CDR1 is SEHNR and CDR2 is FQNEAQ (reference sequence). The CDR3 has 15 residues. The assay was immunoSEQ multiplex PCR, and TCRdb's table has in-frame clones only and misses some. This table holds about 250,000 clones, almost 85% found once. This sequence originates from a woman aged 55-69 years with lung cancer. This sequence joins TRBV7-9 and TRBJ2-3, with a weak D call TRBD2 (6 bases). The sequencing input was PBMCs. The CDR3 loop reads CASSYLAGWADTQYF. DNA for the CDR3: TGTGCCAGCAGCTATCTGGCGGGGTGGGCAGATACGCAGTATTTT. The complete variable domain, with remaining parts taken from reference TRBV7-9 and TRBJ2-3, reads DTGVSQNPRHKITKRGQNVTFRCDPISEHNRLYWYRQTLGQGPEFLTYFQNEAQLEKSRLLSDRFSAERPKGSFSTLEIQRTEQGDSAMYLCASSYLAGWADTQYFGPGTRLTVL.